Reported below is one TCR beta chain. Its antigen is unknown. The CDR3 runs to 15 residues. CDR1 is ENHRY and CDR2 is SYGVKD in the germline V gene. The germline V and J ends were trimmed by 0 bases and 0 bases, with 7 bases remaining between them. These data come from a study of shared clonotypes between healthy human individuals. Assay: immunoSEQ multiplex PCR; the TCRdb copy retains only in-frame clones and omits some. Among nearly 1,000,000 clones listed, less than 85% were seen once. Whole-study findings and limits: Owing to a small donor count, the genetic and exposure-history diversity represented was limited.

This sequence was found in a man aged 18 to 29 in good health. The V and J genes are TRBV10-3 and TRBJ2-3; D is undetermined. Sequencing was done on a sample of memory CD4+ T cells sorted from blood. As to subset: CD45RA-negative fraction. This CDR3 reads CAISESALSTDTQYF. CDR3 sequence (DNA): TGTGCCATCAGTGAGTCCGCACTAAGCACAGATACGCAGTATTTT.